This TCR beta chain was retrieved from a study of T cells expressing NK-cell markers. The wider study: Sorted CD3+CD56+NKG2C+, CD3+CD56+NKG2C- and CD3+CD56-NKG2C+ T cells supplied TCR beta repertoires.

Study-level points and caveats: Expanded clones of NKG2C+ T cells had an unclear HCMV specificity. In a few donors, dominant clonotypes made up roughly 28.3-65% of CD3+CD56-NKG2C+ cells.

The CDR3 totals 16 residues. Germline CDR1 reads LNHNV; CDR2 reads YYDKDF (reference sequence). On this clonotype itself: As yet, its antigen is unknown.

With UMIs, 5'RACE template switching was used to make TCR beta cDNA. No DNA is given; TCRdb re-called the 5' RACE reads and lists each CDR3 protein once. In all, the sample yields 300,000 to 500,000 distinct CDR3 sequences. The sequence came from a woman aged 45-59 years in good health. The gene calls are TRBV15 and TRBJ2-3; TCRdb lists TRBD1, though no DNA is available to test this call. The material sequenced was blood T cells: a sorted CD56 or NKG2C T cell subset, CD4+ or CD8+ T cells, or bulk PBMC T cells (not recorded which). CDR3 loop: CATSRGRTGSTDTQYF.